The 26 T cell receptor beta chains in this list originate from one sample, sequenced in a study of OX40 agonist ivuxolimab in advanced cancers. Repertoires were generated with immunoSEQ multiplex PCR, while TCRdb's copy carries only in-frame clones and drops some. The sample includes about 27,000 clones, 75% to 90% of them seen just once. The material was CD4+ or CD8+ T cells sorted from blood, obtained in a trial of the OX40 agonist ivuxolimab. Receptors were obtained from an adult with an advanced solid tumor such as melanoma, head and neck, liver or kidney cancer.

V and J are TRBV6-5 and TRBJ1-2; TRBD1 matches at 8 bases. Germline trimming cut 6 bases from V and 7 bases from J; bases unmatched to any gene: 7. Looked up from germline, CDR1 is MNHEY and CDR2 is SVGAGI. This CDR3 is built from 13 residues. This chain's CDR3 is CASREQGGFGYTF. CDR3 sequence (DNA): TGTGCCAGCAGAGAACAGGGGGGTTTTGGCTACACCTTC.

This chain connects TRBV15 to TRBJ2-7; perhaps TRBD2 as D (5 bases). Germline V gene data show CDR1 as LNHNV and CDR2 as YYDKDF (reference sequence). Trimming took off 5 bases at V and 3 bases at J, with 8 bases between the two ends. The CDR3 is made up of 12 amino acids. The CDR3 spells CATSRGDYEQYF. CDR3 coding DNA: TGTGCCACCAGCCGGGGAGACTACGAGCAGTACTTC.

The V and J genes are TRBV6-5 and TRBJ1-2; possible D gene TRBD1, 5 bases. V lost 5 bases and J lost 4, with 14 bases in between. The CDR3 consists of 14 residues. Germline CDR1 and CDR2: MNHEY and SVGAGI. CDR3 sequence reads: CASSTPGPAYGYTF. Here the CDR3 DNA reads TGTGCCAGCAGTACCCCGGGACCCGCCTATGGCTACACCTTC.

This clone has just one count. The chain carries TRBV2 and TRBJ1-5; D is uncertain. Germline V gene lookup returns CDR1 SNHLY and CDR2 FYNNEI. V was pared by 4 bases and J by 0 bases, with 7 bases between. The CDR3 extends over 14 amino acids. CDR3 protein: CASSAAYSNQPQHF. The CDR3 region has the DNA TGTGCCAGCAGTGCAGCTTATAGCAATCAGCCCCAGCATTTT.

This clone was counted a single time. CDR3 region: CASSESTGWAFF. CDR3 sequence (DNA): TGCGCCAGCAGTGAGTCGACAGGATGGGCTTTCTTT. This chain uses TRBV10-2 with TRBJ1-1; the D gene is possibly TRBD1 (6 bases). CDR3 size: 12 residues. CDR1 is WSHSY and CDR2 is SAAADI in the germline V gene. Between the trimmed V and J ends, which lost 0 bases and 11 bases, there was a span of 10 bases.

This chain connects TRBV13 to TRBJ2-5, with D uncertain. V was pared by 3 bases and J by 3 bases, with 5 bases between. CDR3 length equals 12 residues. Germline V lookup: CDR1 PRHDT, CDR2 FYEKMQ (reference sequence). CDR3 bases: TGTGCCAGCAGCTTCATCGAAGAGACCCAGTACTTC. Translated, it gives CASSFIEETQYF.

The chain has TRBV7-2 and TRBJ2-7, with D possibly TRBD1 on 6 matching bases. Germline V gene lookup returns CDR1 SGHTA and CDR2 FQGNSA. Trimming cost V 2 bases and J 3 bases, with 11 bases left between them. This CDR3 spans 14 amino acids. CDR3 DNA: TGTGCCAGCAGCTTAATTACAGGGAACTACGAGCAGTACTTC. Protein: CASSLITGNYEQYF. Based on the CDR3 plus reference TRBV7-2 and TRBJ2-7, the full variable domain is GAGVSQSPSNKVTEKGKDVELRCDPISGHTALYWYRQSLGQGLEFLIYFQGNSAPDKSGLPSDRFSAERTGGSVSTLTIQRTQQEDSAVYLCASSLITGNYEQYFGPGTRLTVT.

This clone is a singleton in its sample. The chain links TRBV13 to TRBJ1-4, with TRBD1 identical over 7 bases. There are 19 residues in the CDR3. The germline V gene has CDR1 PRHDT and CDR2 FYEKMQ (reference sequence). The J segment lost 0 bases and the V segment lost 2 bases, leaving 12 bases of the junction unmatched. CDR3 in DNA: TGTGCCAGCAGCTTATTTTCCGACAGGGACAAGGCAACTAATGAAAAACTGTTTTTT. Protein product: CASSLFSDRDKATNEKLFF.

Here the CDR3 DNA reads TGCGCCAGCACTTCAGCGGGACAGGGAAGAAAGGGCTACACCTTC. It specifies CASTSAGQGRKGYTF. V is TRBV10-2 and J is TRBJ1-2; TRBD1 matches at 9 bases. V trimming: 7 bases; J trimming: 8 bases; junction bases outside the gene matches: 14. The CDR3 covers 15 residues. In germline, CDR1 is WSHSY, CDR2 SAAADI.

This chain connects TRBV30 to TRBJ1-1; D call uncertain. The CDR3 is 14 residues long. CDR1 is GTSNPN, CDR2 SVGIG, per germline (reference sequence). V was cut by 4 bases and J by 4 bases, with 16 bases left in between. The DNA of the CDR3 is TGTGCCTGGAAACAGACGGGTAGTTTCACTGAAGCTTTCTTT. It encodes CAWKQTGSFTEAFF.

This clone was seen once. The chain recombines TRBV10-1 with TRBJ2-1; tentatively, D is TRBD1 or TRBD2 (5 bases each). Trimming pared 4 bases from V and 3 bases from J, leaving 13 bases between. Germline values: CDR1 WNHNN, CDR2 SYGVQD (reference sequence). The CDR3 is 15 residues long. CDR3 amino acids: CASSAGGSVYNEQFF. The CDR3 nucleotides read TGCGCCAGCAGTGCTGGGGGTAGCGTCTACAATGAGCAGTTCTTC.

The chain is built from TRBV19 and TRBJ1-4; 7 nucleotides match TRBD1. Unmatched junction bases numbered 7, after V lost 3 bases and J lost 6 bases. Germline CDR1 and CDR2: LNHDA and SQIVND (reference sequence). The CDR3 consists of 15 residues. CDR3 sequence reads: CASSIPWQGDEKLFF. CDR3 sequence (DNA): TGTGCCAGTAGTATTCCCTGGCAGGGGGATGAAAAACTGTTTTTT.

The V and J genes are TRBV21-1 and TRBJ1-4. TRBV21-1 represents a pseudogene. This CDR3 comprises 16 residues. The CDR3 DNA sequence: TGTGCCAGCAGCCCCCGCTTCGGGAGCCTATCTGAAAAACTGTTTTTT. This gives the protein CASSPRFGSLSEKLFF.

The chain recombines TRBV5-6 with TRBJ2-1; D uncertain. The CDR3 sequence is 14 residues long. Trimming removed 1 base at V and 12 bases at J, with 17 bases between. CDR1 is SGHDT and CDR2 is YYEEEE in the germline V gene. The CDR3 loop reads CASSLYGPEFGQFF. The DNA for the CDR3 is TGTGCCAGCAGCTTGTATGGGCCCGAATTCGGGCAGTTCTTC.

This rearrangement joins TRBV10-2 to TRBJ1-3; 9 bases line up with TRBD1. Germline assignment: CDR1 WSHSY and CDR2 SAAADI. J lost 1 base, V lost 5 bases, and 3 bases had no gene match. The CDR3 totals 15 residues. The chain's CDR3 is CASSTGTGSGNTIYF. The CDR3 nucleotides read TGCGCCAGCAGTACCGGGACAGGGTCTGGAAACACCATATATTTT.

This clone has a single count. The CDR3 DNA follows: TGTGCCAGCAGCCCCCCGGGGACAGGGGTTTACGAGCAGTACTTC. Translated, it gives CASSPPGTGVYEQYF. The rearrangement links TRBV9 to TRBJ2-7; 10 bases match TRBD1. V dropped 4 bases and J dropped 4; count of bases not matched to a gene: 8. Germline V gene sequence: CDR1 SGDLS, CDR2 YYNGEE. The CDR3 is 15 amino acids.

The chain joins TRBV11-2 to TRBJ2-4; D is unclear. Germline-derived CDR1 and CDR2 are SGHAT and FQNNGV. The CDR3 runs to 13 residues. The V gene lost 5 bases and the J gene lost 0 bases, with 5 bases spanning the gap. The DNA of the CDR3 is TGTGCCAGCAGCCTTGGAGCCAAAAACATTCAGTACTTC. It yields the protein CASSLGAKNIQYF.

V gene TRBV19 combines with J gene TRBJ2-7; tentative D call: TRBD1 (6 bases). V was clipped by 2 bases and J by 2 bases, with 13 bases between them. From germline, CDR1 is LNHDA and CDR2 SQIVND (reference sequence). This CDR3 contains 15 residues. CDR3 loop: CASSIQGRETYEQYF. As DNA, the CDR3 is TGTGCCAGTAGTATACAGGGGCGCGAGACCTACGAGCAGTACTTC.

This clone was observed a handful of times. The CDR3 protein is CASSALAEYNTDTQYF. CDR3 in DNA: TGCGCCAGCAGTGCCTTAGCGGAGTACAACACAGATACGCAGTATTTT. The V call is TRBV10-2, the J call TRBJ2-3, with a tentative D call TRBD2 (6 bases). Germline lookup yields CDR1 WSHSY and CDR2 SAAADI. This CDR3 region has 16 residues. Between the trimmed V and J ends, which lost 4 bases and 2 bases, there was a span of 16 bases.

The V call is TRBV19, the J call TRBJ2-1, with 8 bases matching TRBD1. The germline gives CDR1 LNHDA, CDR2 SQIVND (reference sequence). V lost 10 bases and J lost 6; bases outside the gene matches: 11. This CDR3 has 14 amino acids. The CDR3 protein is CATGAGGWVNEQFF. Here the CDR3 DNA reads TGTGCCACGGGGGCAGGGGGCTGGGTCAATGAGCAGTTCTTC.

The chain joins TRBV10-3 to TRBJ2-1; the D gene is possibly TRBD1 (5 bases). With 3 bases removed from V and 3 bases from J, the gap between germline ends came to 12 bases. CDR3 size: 15 residues. Germline-derived CDR1 and CDR2 are ENHRY and SYGVKD. Here the CDR3 reads CAISERQGYYNEQFF. In nucleotides, the CDR3 is TGTGCCATCAGTGAAAGGCAGGGATACTACAATGAGCAGTTCTTC.

This rearrangement joins TRBV6-1 to TRBJ1-2; 8 bases are a match to TRBD1. With 7 bases clipped from V and 0 bases from J, the junction kept 4 bases outside the gene matches. The CDR3 runs to 14 residues. Germline V gene data show CDR1 as MNHNS and CDR2 as SASEGT. CDR3 loop: CASTEDRANYGYTF. CDR3 sequence (DNA): TGTGCCAGCACCGAGGACAGGGCTAACTATGGCTACACCTTC.

The chain joins TRBV2 to TRBJ2-7; 7 bases map to TRBD2. CDR1 and CDR2 from the germline V gene are SNHLY and FYNNEI. V lost 6 bases, J lost 5 bases, and 10 bases stayed unmatched. The CDR3 sequence is 14 residues long. This chain's CDR3 is CASRGGSKPDEQYF. CDR3 bases: TGTGCCAGCAGGGGCGGGAGTAAGCCGGACGAGCAGTACTTC.

This clone was observed a few times. The gene calls are TRBV11-2 and TRBJ1-2, with no clear D. The germline V gene has CDR1 SGHAT and CDR2 FQNNGV. The CDR3 totals 15 residues. Trimming left V 0 bases short and J 4 bases short, with 12 bases between. The CDR3 nucleotides read TGTGCCAGCAGCTTAGATCGGGCGGCGCTCTATGGCTACACCTTC. Its protein product is CASSLDRAALYGYTF. Supplemented by reference TRBV11-2 and TRBJ1-2, the full variable domain reads EAGVAQSPRYKIIEKRQSVAFWCNPISGHATLYWYQQILGQGPKLLIQFQNNGVVDDSQLPKDRFSAERLKGVDSTLKIQPAKLEDSAVYLCASSLDRAALYGYTFGSGTRLTVV.

In DNA, the CDR3 is TGTGCCAGCAGCGTAGAGTGGGGGGCTGATACGCAGTATTTT. Translating it yields CASSVEWGADTQYF. V gene TRBV9 combines with J gene TRBJ2-3; D possibly matches TRBD1 or TRBD2 (6 bases each). Germline values: CDR1 SGDLS, CDR2 YYNGEE. The length of the CDR3 is 14 residues. V was trimmed by 0 bases and J by 6 bases, leaving 11 bases between them.

The rearrangement joins TRBV12-5 to TRBJ2-1; 8 bases agree with TRBD1. Trimming removed 1 base from V and 5 bases from J; junction bases left unmatched: 7. Germline-derived CDR1 and CDR2 are LGHNT and FRNRAP. CDR3 length: 16 residues. CDR3 region: CASGLDRTGRDNEQFF. CDR3 nucleotide sequence: TGTGCTAGTGGTTTGGATCGGACAGGGAGAGACAATGAGCAGTTCTTC. The full variable domain, its missing parts supplied by reference TRBV12-5 and TRBJ2-1, is DARVTQTPRHKVTEMGQEVTMRCQPILGHNTVFWYRQTMMQGLELLAYFRNRAPLDDSGMPKDRFSAEMPDATLATLKIQPSEPRDSAVYFCASGLDRTGRDNEQFFGPGTRLTVL.